This T cell receptor (beta chain) was recorded in a study of blood T cell repertoires in COVID-19 (TCRdb year 2020). General notes on the study: Samples covering the acute and convalescent phases of COVID-19 were provided by collaborators in the United States, Italy and Spain. The prospective study material was composed of cDNA or gDNA derived from T cells, B-cell-depleted T cells, or PBMCs. Subjects who had been exposed to COVID-19, were actively infected with it, or had recovered from it provided the deeply sampled blood TCRbeta repertoires that made up the dataset. A freely available public database, intended as a resource for researchers studying the immune response to SARS-CoV-2, is where the repertoires were released. Samples came from the ongoing ImmuneRACE study (first 160 participants) plus 1,254 subjects from 6 global collaborators. The sample metadata nearly always contained a de-identified subject ID, COVID-19 status, age in years and sex. Where HLA class I and class II types were available, the types were taken from metadata supplied by the sample provider, not from assay-based typing.

In the case of this clone: What antigen it recognizes has not been identified. It has no much larger one-base neighbor in the sample; base qualities were not kept.

TCRbeta CDR3 regions were amplified from genomic DNA using the immunoSEQ Assay, a bias-controlled multiplex PCR. Per the source publication's procedure: Within the assay, amplification of reference gene primers was used to estimate how many nucleated cells each sample contained. To quantify the absolute abundance of each unique TCRbeta CDR3 rearrangement, sequence reads were collapsed and filtered. Productive Simpson clonality was computed per sample as the square root of Simpson's diversity index over productive rearrangements. In TCRdb, the immuneACCESS table is reduced to in-frame sequences with V and J assigned. These tables do not hold every clone; where another copy was compared, an unresolved V gene accounts for under half, and the others remain unexplained. That table furnishes V, J and clone size, whereas the DNA furnished D and trimming. The sample table records about 200,000 clones; roughly nine tenths of these occur just once. The ten largest clones represent 0.75% to 0.9% of the sample.

What the authors observed across the whole study: The quantity of clinical and demographic metadata differed by source and by participant and was supplied without curation.

The germline V gene (reference sequence) specifies SGHNT as CDR1 and YYREEE as CDR2. The CDR3 numbers 16 residues from cysteine through phenylalanine. Only CDR3 DNA is held: 48 bases, read in frame from base 1. V was cut back by 3 bases and J by 4 bases, leaving a gap of 16 bases between them. The collaborating institutions used their own protocols to collect whole blood in K2EDTA tubes. For TCRbeta analysis, collaborator samples were shipped as frozen whole blood, as isolated PBMCs, or as DNA extracted from either sample type. The sequence is built from TRBV5-4 and TRBJ2-2, and TRBD2 may be the D gene, going by 7 matching bases. Sequencing used peripheral blood. This receptor was taken from a woman aged 70 to 79 with acute or convalescent COVID-19. The CDR3 has the sequence CASSSRTGGSTGELFF. In nucleotides, the sequence is TGTGCCAGCAGCTCCCGGACGGGGGGCAGCACCGGGGAGCTGTTTTTT.